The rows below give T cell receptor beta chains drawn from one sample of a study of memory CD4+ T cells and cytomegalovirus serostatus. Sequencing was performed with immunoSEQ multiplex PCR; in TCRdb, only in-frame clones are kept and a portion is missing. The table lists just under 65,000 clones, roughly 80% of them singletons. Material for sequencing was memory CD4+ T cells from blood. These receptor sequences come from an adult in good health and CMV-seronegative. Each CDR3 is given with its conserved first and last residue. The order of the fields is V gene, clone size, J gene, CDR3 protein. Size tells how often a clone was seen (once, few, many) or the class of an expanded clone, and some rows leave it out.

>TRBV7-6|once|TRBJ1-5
CASSPQGGTDNQPQHF
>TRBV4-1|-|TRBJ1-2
CASSQAVGLEGNYGYTF
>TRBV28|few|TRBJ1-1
CASSLYGGDTEAFF
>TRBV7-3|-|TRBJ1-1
CASSLNWNTEAFF
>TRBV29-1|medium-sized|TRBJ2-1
CSAGTSGGNNEQFF
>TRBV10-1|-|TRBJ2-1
CASSETSGGSYNEQFF
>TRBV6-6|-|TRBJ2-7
CASSQQAGSYEQYF
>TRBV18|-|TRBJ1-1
CASSSSGATEAFF
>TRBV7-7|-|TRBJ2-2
CASSSPTSGANTGELFF
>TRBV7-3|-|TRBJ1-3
CASSLEPGNTIYF
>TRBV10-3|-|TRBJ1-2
CAISEQIPNYGYTF
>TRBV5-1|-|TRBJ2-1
CASSSNYNEQFF
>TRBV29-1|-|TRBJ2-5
CSAGGEAETQYF
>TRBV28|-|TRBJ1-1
CASSSRAGNTEAFF
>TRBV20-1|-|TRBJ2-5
CSCWGSGTQYF
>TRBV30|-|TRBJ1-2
CAWSAIQYAGYTF
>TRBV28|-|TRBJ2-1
CASSIGGSYNEQFF
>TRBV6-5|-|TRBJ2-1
CASSYSRQGVLNEQFF
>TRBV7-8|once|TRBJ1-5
CASSQWGGEVNQPQHF
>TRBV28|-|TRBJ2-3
CASSLGGSRTDTQYF
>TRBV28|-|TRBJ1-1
CASRPPTGVTEAFF
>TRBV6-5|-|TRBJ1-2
CASSYDGAHGYTF
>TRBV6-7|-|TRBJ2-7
CASRPYRGRHEQYF
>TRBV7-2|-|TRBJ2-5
CASSSYLETQYF
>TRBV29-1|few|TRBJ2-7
CSVELAGRGYEQYF
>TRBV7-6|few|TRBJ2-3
CASSLTGQSNTQYF
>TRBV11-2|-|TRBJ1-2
CASSLGLRNNYGYTF
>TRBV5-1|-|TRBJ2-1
CASSLNSGTYNEQFF
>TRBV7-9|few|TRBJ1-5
CASSLGRPNQPQHF
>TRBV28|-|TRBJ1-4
CASSLTGAGEKLFF
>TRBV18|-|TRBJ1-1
CASSKFEGVYTEAFF
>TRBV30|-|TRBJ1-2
CAWSLGQGIGYTF
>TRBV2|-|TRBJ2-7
CASRNRLEGYEQYF